What follows are 30 T cell receptor beta chains derived from one specimen sequenced in a study of CD8+ T cells in alopecia areata. cDNA serving as the sequencing template came from extracted, reverse transcribed RNA. Assay used: immunoSEQ multiplex PCR; TCRdb lists only in-frame clones, some missing. The sample shows 65,000 to 95,000 clones, 51% of them seen only once. The sample taken for sequencing was NKG2D-high CD8+ T cells sorted from blood. Every receptor here comes from a human donor with alopecia areata.

Note on this clone: This specimen includes other DNA sequences encoding the same CDR3. The rearrangement uses TRBV5-1 and TRBJ2-7; D remains ambiguous. The CDR3 has 12 residues. Germline assignment: CDR1 SGHRS and CDR2 YFSETQ. With 2 bases removed from V and 4 bases from J, the gap between germline ends came to 7 bases. The CDR3 loop reads CASSFDGYEQYF. The CDR3 DNA follows: TGCGCCAGCAGCTTCGACGGATACGAGCAGTACTTC. The whole variable domain, remainder taken from reference TRBV5-1 and TRBJ2-7, is KAGVTQTPRYLIKTRGQQVTLSCSPISGHRSVSWYQQTPGQGLQFLFEYFSETQRNKGNFPGRFSGRQFSNSRSEMNVSTLELGDSALYLCASSFDGYEQYFGPGTRLTVT.

The chain links TRBV4-1 to TRBJ1-1, with D hard to call. CDR1 MGHRA and CDR2 YSYEKL come from the germline V gene. CDR3 length: 14 residues. Trimming took off 0 bases at V and 2 bases at J, with 7 bases between the two ends. CDR3 amino acids: CASSQDGSNTEAFF. The CDR3 DNA sequence: TGCGCCAGCAGCCAAGATGGCTCAAACACTGAAGCTTTCTTT.

This clone was observed a handful of times. J is TRBJ2-1 and V is TRBV11-2; D call uncertain. Germline V gene sequence: CDR1 SGHAT, CDR2 FQNNGV. V was clipped by 4 bases and J by 8 bases, with 9 bases between them. The CDR3 totals 12 residues. The CDR3: CASSSTPYEQFF. The CDR3 coding sequence is TGTGCCAGCAGCTCCACACCGTATGAGCAGTTCTTC.

The gene calls are TRBV7-3 and TRBJ2-2; D tentatively fits TRBD1 or TRBD2 (6 bases each). Looked up from germline, CDR1 is SGHTA and CDR2 is FQGTGA. V lost 1 base, J lost 6 bases, and 18 bases lay in between. This CDR3 is built from 17 residues. CDR3 in amino acids: CASSLNAPGAPPGELFF. DNA for the CDR3: TGTGCCAGCAGCTTAAACGCCCCGGGGGCCCCCCCCGGGGAGCTGTTTTTT.

The chain is built from TRBV27 and TRBJ2-5; 10 nucleotides line up with TRBD2. CDR3 size: 16 residues. Germline V lookup: CDR1 MNHEY, CDR2 SMNVEV (reference sequence). With V trimmed by 5 bases and J by 5 bases, 11 bases remained unmatched. The CDR3 nucleotides read TGTGCCAGCAGTCCATTAGCGGGAGGCCCGTCTGAGACCCAGTACTTC. Amino acid sequence: CASSPLAGGPSETQYF.

CDR3 amino acids: CASSSSRESVEAFF. The CDR3 nucleotides read TGTGCCAGCAGCTCCAGCAGGGAGAGCGTTGAAGCTTTCTTT. The chain has TRBV7-9 and TRBJ1-1, with D perhaps matching TRBD1 (5 bases). Germline CDR1 and CDR2: SEHNR and FQNEAQ (reference sequence). Trimming removed 4 bases from V and 7 bases from J, with 16 bases in between. The CDR3 sequence is 14 residues long.

V usage is TRBV7-2 and J usage is TRBJ2-7; TRBD2 might be the D (5 bases). V was shortened by 2 bases and J by 5 bases, with 16 bases between the two germline ends. CDR3 length equals 15 residues. Germline CDR1 and CDR2: SGHTA and FQGNSA. The CDR3 DNA follows: TGTGCCAGCAGCTTACCGGGTCGGAGGCCCGACGAGCAGTACTTC. Its protein is CASSLPGRRPDEQYF.

This rearrangement joins TRBV10-2 to TRBJ1-5, with unresolved D. Germline V gene sequence: CDR1 WSHSY, CDR2 SAAADI. V lost 2 bases, J lost 1 base, and 3 bases lay in between. This CDR3 region has 13 residues. CDR3 in DNA: TGCGCCAGCAGTGAGCCGAGCAATCAGCCCCAGCATTTT. Translating gives CASSEPSNQPQHF.

The CDR3 DNA sequence: TGTGCCAGCAGCTTAACCGGTGAAACCTACGAGCAGTACTTC. Translating gives CASSLTGETYEQYF. This rearrangement joins TRBV7-9 to TRBJ2-7; unclear D gene. V lost 2 bases and J lost 2, with 10 bases in between. The CDR3 totals 14 residues. The V gene's germline CDR1 is SEHNR and CDR2 FQNEAQ (reference sequence). The variable domain in full, completed from reference TRBV7-9 and TRBJ2-7, reads DTGVSQNPRHKITKRGQNVTFRCDPISEHNRLYWYRQTLGQGPEFLTYFQNEAQLEKSRLLSDRFSAERPKGSFSTLEIQRTEQGDSAMYLCASSLTGETYEQYFGPGTRLTVT.

This chain joins TRBV2 and TRBJ2-1; TRBD2 is a possible D gene (6 bases). The CDR3 is made up of 14 amino acids. V dropped 7 bases and J dropped 4 bases, with 14 bases sitting between them. Germline-derived CDR1 and CDR2 are SNHLY and FYNNEI. The CDR3 loop reads CASIVSGGYNEQFF. The CDR3 bases are TGTGCCAGCATCGTCTCCGGGGGTTACAATGAGCAGTTCTTC.

The chain carries TRBV27 and TRBJ2-7; the D gene is possibly TRBD1 (5 bases). Germline CDR1 is MNHEY and CDR2 is SMNVEV (reference sequence). CDR3 length: 14 residues. V gave up 3 bases and J gave up 3 bases, with 12 bases separating them. CDR3 DNA sequence: TGTGCCAGCAGTTTTGTCGACAGTGGCTACGAGCAGTACTTC. This translates into CASSFVDSGYEQYF.

This clone was recorded a few times. V gene TRBV29-1 combines with J gene TRBJ1-1, with 7 bases lining up with TRBD1. Germline V gene data show CDR1 as SQVTM and CDR2 as ANQGSEA. The CDR3 totals 12 residues. The J segment lost 11 bases and the V segment lost 0 bases, leaving 6 bases of the junction unmatched. Here the CDR3 reads CSVEEGGALAFF. The CDR3 DNA is TGCAGCGTTGAAGAAGGGGGCGCGTTGGCTTTCTTT.

The chain recombines TRBV20-1 with TRBJ2-7; possibly TRBD1 or TRBD2 for D (5 bases each). The germline V gene encodes CDR1 DFQATT and CDR2 SNEGSKA (reference sequence). The CDR3 consists of 11 residues. The V end was cut by 7 bases, the J end by 3 bases, with 10 bases between. This CDR3 reads CSGWDGYEQYF. CDR3 DNA sequence: TGCAGTGGGTGGGACGGCTACGAGCAGTACTTC.

This chain links TRBV30 with TRBJ1-5, with D possibly being TRBD1 (5 bases). The V gene's germline CDR1 is GTSNPN and CDR2 SVGIG (reference sequence). CDR3 length: 13 amino acids. V was cut by 1 base and J by 11 bases, with 15 bases left in between. The CDR3 DNA is TGTGCCTGGAGTGGGGACGGCCTTCAAGCCCAGCATTTT. Translated, it gives CAWSGDGLQAQHF.

This clone was counted only a few times. This chain joins TRBV5-6 and TRBJ1-1; D might be TRBD1 (6 bases). Trimming removed 0 bases at V and 9 bases at J, with 15 bases between. Germline CDR1 SGHDT, CDR2 YYEEEE. This CDR3 has 14 residues. The CDR3 nucleotides read TGTGCCAGCAGCTTGGCCGACGACAGGTGGAAAGCTTTCTTT. Its protein is CASSLADDRWKAFF. Based on the CDR3 plus reference TRBV5-6 and TRBJ1-1, the full variable domain is DAGVTQSPTHLIKTRGQQVTLRCSPKSGHDTVSWYQQALGQGPQFIFQYYEEEERQRGNFPDRFSGHQFPNYSSELNVNALLLGDSALYLCASSLADDRWKAFFGQGTRLTVV.

This clone was seen a few times. The V gene is TRBV7-2, the J gene TRBJ1-3; 8 positions agree with TRBD1. The V and J ends lost 1 base and 2 bases, in that order; junction bases with no gene match: 4. The CDR3 has 16 residues. Germline-derived CDR1 and CDR2 are SGHTA and FQGNSA. The CDR3 DNA reads as TGTGCCAGCAGCTTAGAGGCCAGGGGGCCTGGAAACACCATATATTTT. As protein: CASSLEARGPGNTIYF.

V gene TRBV29-1 combines with J gene TRBJ2-3; D gene uncertain. The CDR3 has 14 amino acids. Trimming stripped 6 bases from V and 6 bases from J, with 19 bases between. Germline V gives CDR1 SQVTM, CDR2 ANQGSEA. CDR3 DNA: TGCAGCGTGCACCTATGGCAGTCCCAGGATACGCAGTATTTT. It yields the protein CSVHLWQSQDTQYF.

The chain employs TRBV4-1 and TRBJ2-5, with D unresolved. The CDR3 totals 16 residues. Germline V gene lookup returns CDR1 MGHRA and CDR2 YSYEKL. V was cut by 1 base and J by 1 base, with 13 bases left in between. CDR3 sequence reads: CASSQGERPFQETQYF. The CDR3, as DNA: TGCGCCAGCAGCCAAGGAGAGCGTCCCTTCCAAGAGACCCAGTACTTC.

This clone was seen more than once but under ten times. This same CDR3 is encoded by further DNA sequences in the sample. The rearrangement joins TRBV29-1 to TRBJ1-2; D remains ambiguous. The CDR3 covers 11 residues. Germline V gives CDR1 SQVTM, CDR2 ANQGSEA. Trimming shortened V by 3 bases and J by 5 bases, and 7 bases separated the two germline ends. CDR3 sequence: CSVDSEYGYTF. The CDR3, as DNA: TGCAGCGTTGATAGCGAATATGGCTACACCTTC.

The chain carries TRBV30 and TRBJ2-3, with TRBD1 matching over 9 bases. Germline V gene sequence: CDR1 GTSNPN, CDR2 SVGIG (reference sequence). V gave up 5 bases and J gave up 5 bases; unmatched junction bases: 2. There are 12 residues in the CDR3. The chain's CDR3 is CAWGQGRDTQYF. As DNA, the CDR3 is TGTGCCTGGGGACAGGGGCGAGATACGCAGTATTTT.

This chain uses TRBV7-9 with TRBJ2-5, with unresolved D. The V end was cut by 5 bases, the J end by 5 bases, with 3 bases between. The CDR3 totals 10 residues. Per the germline V gene, CDR1 is SEHNR and CDR2 is FQNEAQ (reference sequence). CDR3 in amino acids: CASSPETQYF. The CDR3, as DNA: TGTGCCAGCAGCCCTGAGACCCAGTACTTC.

The chain links TRBV7-2 to TRBJ2-5; D is possibly TRBD1 (6 bases). V lost 5 bases and J lost 7, with 17 bases in between. Germline V gene lookup returns CDR1 SGHTA and CDR2 FQGNSA. The CDR3 has 14 residues. The CDR3, as DNA: TGTGCCAGCAGCGCCCCAATGGGGGCTGGGACCCAGTACTTC. Its protein is CASSAPMGAGTQYF. Filled out from reference TRBV7-2 and TRBJ2-5, the complete variable domain reads GAGVSQSPSNKVTEKGKDVELRCDPISGHTALYWYRQSLGQGLEFLIYFQGNSAPDKSGLPSDRFSAERTGGSVSTLTIQRTQQEDSAVYLCASSAPMGAGTQYFGPGTRLLVL.

The rearrangement joins TRBV28 to TRBJ2-7, with D possibly being TRBD1 (7 bases). CDR3 length: 14 amino acids. V was pared by 3 bases and J by 1 base, with 10 bases between. From germline, CDR1 is MDHEN and CDR2 SYDVKM. The CDR3, as DNA: TGTGCCAGCAGTTTCGGGGGACAGTCCTACGAGCAGTACTTC. Translated: CASSFGGQSYEQYF.

The chain couples TRBV7-9 to TRBJ1-5; D ambiguous. This CDR3 is 9 amino acids long. CDR1 SEHNR and CDR2 FQNEAQ come from the germline V gene (reference sequence). V dropped 5 bases and J dropped 15 bases, with 8 bases sitting between them. The CDR3 protein is CASSPYWHF. CDR3 sequence (DNA): TGTGCCAGCAGCCCATATTGGCATTTT.

The rearrangement joins TRBV28 to TRBJ2-5; 8 positions match TRBD2. Trimming at V came to 6 bases and at J to 11 bases, leaving 11 bases not matched to a gene. CDR3 length: 13 residues. From germline, CDR1 is MDHEN and CDR2 SYDVKM. The CDR3 DNA sequence: TGTGCCAGCAGCCGCCCTGGGGAGCGGGAGCAGTACTTC. Amino acids: CASSRPGEREQYF.

V usage is TRBV9 and J usage is TRBJ1-2, with D uncertain. V lost 3 bases, J lost 7 bases, and 13 bases lay in between. CDR1 and CDR2 (germline): SGDLS, YYNGEE. The CDR3 is made up of 13 amino acids. The CDR3 protein is CASSAGSGPGYTF. The CDR3 DNA sequence: TGTGCCAGCAGCGCTGGGTCTGGCCCTGGCTACACCTTC.

CDR3 in amino acids: CASSFADTQYF. The CDR3 nucleotides are TGTGCCAGCAGTTTCGCAGATACGCAGTATTTT. This chain connects TRBV27 to TRBJ2-3; D gene unclear. V was cut by 3 bases and J by 4 bases, with 2 bases left in between. Per germline, CDR1 MNHEY and CDR2 SMNVEV (reference sequence). This CDR3 has 11 amino acids.

This clone has only a few counts. The chain carries TRBV11-2 and TRBJ2-7, with no clear D. With 5 bases removed from V and 6 bases from J, the gap between germline ends came to 11 bases. CDR1 and CDR2 from the germline V gene are SGHAT and FQNNGV. This CDR3 has 12 residues. CDR3 nucleotides: TGTGCCAGCAGCCGGGCCTCACGCGAGCAGTACTTC. This sequence encodes CASSRASREQYF.

This chain connects TRBV6-5 to TRBJ2-2, with D hard to call. The V end was cut by 5 bases, the J end by 6 bases, with 7 bases between. This CDR3 is built from 12 residues. Germline CDR1 is MNHEY and CDR2 is SVGAGI. The DNA of the CDR3 is TGTGCCAGCAGTCCTGTCCCCGGGGAGCTGTTTTTT. Translation gives CASSPVPGELFF.

This chain uses TRBV4-3 with TRBJ2-7, with D perhaps matching TRBD2 (5 bases). Trimming took 1 base from V and 7 from J, leaving 8 bases between them. The CDR3 contains 12 residues. In germline, CDR1 is LGHNA, CDR2 YSLEER. CDR3 sequence: CASSQGEGEQYF. CDR3 in DNA: TGCGCCAGCAGCCAAGGCGAGGGTGAGCAGTACTTC.